The 20 T cell receptor beta chains given below trace back to one sample, sequenced in a study of OX40 agonist ivuxolimab in advanced cancers. Sequencing was performed with immunoSEQ multiplex PCR; in TCRdb, only in-frame clones are kept and a portion is missing. There are around 150,000 clones in the sample; approximately 94% occur only once, and around 0.33% lies in the top ten. The sequenced sample was CD4+ or CD8+ T cells sorted from blood, obtained in a trial of the OX40 agonist ivuxolimab. The source is an adult with an advanced solid tumor such as melanoma, head and neck, liver or kidney cancer.

This chain connects TRBV19 to TRBJ1-1, with D possibly matching TRBD1 (5 bases). The CDR3 extends over 13 amino acids. CDR1 is LNHDA, CDR2 SQIVND, per germline (reference sequence). V was pared by 4 bases and J by 0 bases, with 6 bases between. Written as DNA, the CDR3 is TGTGCCAGTAGTACCAGGGTGAACACTGAAGCTTTCTTT. Protein sequence: CASSTRVNTEAFF.

The chain employs TRBV7-2 and TRBJ2-1; D is possibly TRBD2 (5 bases). Trimming removed 5 bases from V and 8 bases from J, with 22 bases in between. The CDR3 consists of 16 residues. The germline V gene encodes CDR1 SGHTA and CDR2 FQGNSA. CDR3 nucleotide sequence: TGTGCCAGCAGCCACGTTAGCGTTTCTTCGGTCCATGAGCAGTTCTTC. This gives the protein CASSHVSVSSVHEQFF.

The V and J genes are TRBV7-2 and TRBJ1-5, with a weak D call TRBD1 (5 bases). Germline CDR1 and CDR2: SGHTA and FQGNSA. V dropped 4 bases and J dropped 6 bases, with 16 bases sitting between them. This CDR3 has 15 residues. In DNA, the CDR3 is TGTGCCAGCAGCTCCCGTCAGGGTTCCATTCAGCCCCAGCATTTT. It codes for CASSSRQGSIQPQHF.

The chain joins TRBV18 to TRBJ1-1; 7 bases are shared with TRBD1. The germline V gene encodes CDR1 KGHSH and CDR2 LQKENI. Trimming removed 3 bases from V and 10 bases from J; junction bases left unmatched: 8. CDR3 length: 13 amino acids. CDR3 DNA: TGTGCCAGCTCACCTACAGGGGCGGGAGGAGCTTTCTTT. It specifies CASSPTGAGGAFF.

In its sample, this clone was seen once. The chain employs TRBV14 and TRBJ1-2; TRBD1 might be the D (6 bases). Germline V gene sequence: CDR1 SGHDN, CDR2 FVKESK. V was shortened by 0 bases and J by 2 bases, with 10 bases between the two germline ends. This CDR3 has 15 amino acids. The CDR3 loop reads CASSQDPGQNYGYTF. CDR3 in DNA: TGTGCCAGCAGCCAAGACCCCGGACAGAACTATGGCTACACCTTC.

The chain couples TRBV2 to TRBJ1-4; maybe TRBD1 (6 bases). This CDR3 has 12 amino acids. Trimming shortened V by 6 bases and J by 8 bases, and 10 bases separated the two germline ends. The germline V gene has CDR1 SNHLY and CDR2 FYNNEI. The CDR3 loop reads CASRGTMEKLFF. The CDR3 nucleotides are TGTGCCAGCAGAGGGACAATGGAAAAACTGTTTTTT.

This clone was counted once. The chain employs TRBV2 and TRBJ1-5; possible D gene TRBD1, 5 bases. Looked up from germline, CDR1 is SNHLY and CDR2 is FYNNEI. The CDR3 runs 15 residues. Trimming took off 7 bases at V and 6 bases at J, with 19 bases between the two ends. CDR3 sequence reads: CASTEGSSRSQPQHF. Here the CDR3 DNA reads TGTGCCAGCACCGAGGGGAGCAGTAGAAGTCAGCCCCAGCATTTT.

This chain uses TRBV7-2 with TRBJ2-5; TRBD2 matches 8 bases. J gave up 2 bases and V 5 bases, and 10 bases lay outside the gene matches. This CDR3 contains 16 residues. Germline-derived CDR1 and CDR2 are SGHTA and FQGNSA. CDR3 nucleotides: TGTGCCAGCAGCCCAGAAGGGCCGGGGGGGCAAGAGACCCAGTACTTC. Protein: CASSPEGPGGQETQYF. Drawing the rest from reference TRBV7-2 and TRBJ2-5, the complete variable domain is GAGVSQSPSNKVTEKGKDVELRCDPISGHTALYWYRQSLGQGLEFLIYFQGNSAPDKSGLPSDRFSAERTGGSVSTLTIQRTQQEDSAVYLCASSPEGPGGQETQYFGPGTRLLVL.

The V call is TRBV2, the J call TRBJ1-5, with D tentatively TRBD1 (6 bases). Germline CDR1 SNHLY, CDR2 FYNNEI. There are 14 residues in the CDR3. V lost 5 bases, J lost 7 bases, and 15 bases lay in between. CDR3 DNA sequence: TGTGCCAGCAGTTCGGACAGAGGAAAACAGCCCCAGCATTTT. Protein sequence: CASSSDRGKQPQHF.

The J gene is TRBJ2-7, the V gene TRBV6-5, with D perhaps TRBD2 (6 bases). This CDR3 region has 14 residues. Germline CDR1 and CDR2: MNHEY and SVGAGI. Trimming removed 6 bases from V and 2 bases from J, with 14 bases in between. CDR3 nucleotide sequence: TGTGCCAGCAGCCTGGGACTGAATCCCTACGAGCAGTACTTC. Translation gives CASSLGLNPYEQYF.

V is TRBV27 and J is TRBJ1-2; weak D call: TRBD1 (5 bases). V was shortened by 2 bases and J by 7 bases, with 17 bases between the two germline ends. The CDR3 loop spans 15 amino acids. Germline V lookup: CDR1 MNHEY, CDR2 SMNVEV (reference sequence). The chain's CDR3 is CASSLRDAGRGGYTF. CDR3 nucleotide sequence: TGTGCCAGCAGTTTAAGGGACGCGGGGCGGGGTGGCTACACCTTC.

The gene calls are TRBV6-5 and TRBJ2-2, with 7 bases aligning to TRBD2. Germline assignment: CDR1 MNHEY and CDR2 SVGAGI. J lost 4 bases, V lost 1 base, and 0 bases had no gene match. The length of the CDR3 is 14 residues. The CDR3 DNA reads as TGTGCCAGCAGTTACTGGACTAGCACCGGGGAGCTGTTTTTT. Its protein product is CASSYWTSTGELFF.

The chain carries TRBV28 and TRBJ2-1; tentatively, D is TRBD2 (6 bases). Trimming removed 3 bases at V and 4 bases at J, with 16 bases between. This CDR3 is 16 amino acids long. The germline V gene has CDR1 MDHEN and CDR2 SYDVKM. As DNA, the CDR3 is TGTGCCAGCAGTTTTATAACAAGCGGGTATTACAATGAGCAGTTCTTC. Amino acid sequence: CASSFITSGYYNEQFF.

This clone is a singleton in its sample. The chain has TRBV7-8 and TRBJ1-1, with 9 bases lining up with TRBD1. Germline values: CDR1 SGHVS, CDR2 FQNEAQ. CDR3 length: 13 amino acids. With V trimmed by 1 base and J by 8 bases, 2 bases remained unmatched. The CDR3 sequence: CASSLDRGREAFF. In DNA form, the CDR3 reads TGTGCCAGCAGCTTAGACAGGGGGCGGGAAGCTTTCTTT.

The gene calls are TRBV27 and TRBJ2-5, with D tentatively TRBD1 or TRBD2 (5 bases each). Per the germline V gene, CDR1 is MNHEY and CDR2 is SMNVEV (reference sequence). The V end lost 2 bases, the J end lost 5 bases, and 18 bases lay between the germline ends. The CDR3 spans 16 residues. The CDR3 nucleotides are TGTGCCAGCAGTTTACGTCCCCGGGGCTACAAGGAGACCCAGTACTTC. Translating gives CASSLRPRGYKETQYF.

The chain couples TRBV27 to TRBJ2-1; D not resolved. In germline, CDR1 is MNHEY, CDR2 SMNVEV (reference sequence). There are 19 residues in the CDR3. V lost 4 bases to trimming and J lost 0 bases, with 22 bases between them. CDR3 nucleotides: TGTGCCAGCAGTTCACGCAAAGCCGCAGGCATCCGCTCCTACAATGAGCAGTTCTTC. It is translated as CASSSRKAAGIRSYNEQFF.

This clone was counted once. The CDR3 coding sequence is TGTGCCAGTAATAAAGGGAGGGAATATCAGCCCCAGCATTTT. Translated, it gives CASNKGREYQPQHF. The gene calls are TRBV19 and TRBJ1-5; no reliable D call. The germline V gene has CDR1 LNHDA and CDR2 SQIVND (reference sequence). The CDR3 has 14 residues. Trimming took 7 bases from V and 5 from J, leaving 15 bases between them.

J is TRBJ2-1 and V is TRBV6-5; a possible D gene is TRBD2 (7 bases). This CDR3 region has 15 residues. Germline V gene lookup returns CDR1 MNHEY and CDR2 SVGAGI. V shed 2 bases and J shed 2 bases, with 10 bases lying between them. CDR3 loop: CASSYTGGPYNEQFF. DNA of the CDR3: TGTGCCAGCAGTTACACCGGGGGGCCCTACAATGAGCAGTTCTTC.

This chain connects TRBV6-4 to TRBJ2-5; either TRBD1 or TRBD2 may supply D (5 bases each). V was shortened by 6 bases and J by 5 bases, with 16 bases between the two germline ends. Germline V gene sequence: CDR1 MRHNA, CDR2 SNTAGT. The CDR3 sequence is 14 residues long. CDR3 residues: CASSEGLPLETQYF. The DNA for the CDR3 is TGTGCCAGCAGCGAGGGGCTTCCCCTGGAGACCCAGTACTTC.

The gene calls are TRBV28 and TRBJ1-4; 11 positions match TRBD1. Germline values: CDR1 MDHEN, CDR2 SYDVKM. After removal of 3 bases from V and 3 bases from J, the junction contained 6 bases not matched to a gene. The CDR3 sequence is 17 residues long. The CDR3 loop reads CASSFGQGARANEKLFF. CDR3 nucleotide sequence: TGTGCCAGCAGTTTCGGACAGGGGGCGCGGGCTAATGAAAAACTGTTTTTT.